This T cell receptor beta chain was captured in a study of T cell repertoires in cytomegalovirus infection. Study overall: In public TCR beta signatures, there were indications of both CMV infection and matching HLA type. Overall study findings and caveats: Totalled public TCR beta family frequency picked out people who carried CMV plus the relevant HLA. The ex vivo response was dominated by HLA-C-restricted CMV-specific TCR beta clonotypes.

This clonotype has a handful of counts. The antigen is not known. Deletions cut 0 bases from V and 2 bases from J, with 10 bases between. Per the germline V gene, CDR1 is SGHRS and CDR2 is YFSETQ. This CDR3 has 15 residues. MiXCR, applied by TCRdb to the reads, yields one record per CDR3 protein. The sample has about 570,000 distinct CDR3 sequences, approximately 40% seen once. This chain joins TRBV5-1 and TRBJ2-3; D remains unclear. The sample was cultured PBMCs, taken from culture after CMV antigen stimulation. The sequence was obtained from a human donor in good health (CMV status not recorded). Some clones in this sample may be carry-over from other donors' samples. CDR3 DNA: TGCGCCAGCAGCTTGGCCGCACGCCTCACAGATACGCAGTATTTT. It encodes CASSLAARLTDTQYF.